Listed below are T cell receptor beta chains from one sample, sequenced in a study of neurological immune-mediated disorders. TCRdb ran MiXCR on the 5' RACE reads and lists one entry per CDR3 protein. The sample has around 68,000 distinct CDR3 sequences, under 5% seen once. Source material: PBMCs. The source of these receptors is a man in his forties or fifties with multiple sclerosis. The CDR3 runs from the conserved cysteine through the conserved F or W. A D gene is named only where the DNA matches it firmly. Not all rows give a size; the values are once, few, many and, for expanded clones, a class.

abundance: NA
j_gene: TRBJ1-1
d_gene: NA
v_gene: TRBV20-1
len: 13
CDR3nt: TGCAGTGCTCATGACAGTATGAACACTGAAGCCTTCTTT
CDR3aa: CSAHDSMNTEAFF

abundance: many
j_gene: TRBJ2-3
d_gene: TRBD1
v_gene: TRBV6-2/TRBV6-3
len: 18
CDR3nt: TGTGCCAGCAGCTTCCCGGGACAGGTTCTAACGGTCACAGATACGCAGTATTTT
CDR3aa: CASSFPGQVLTVTDTQYF

abundance: many
j_gene: TRBJ2-2
d_gene: TRBD2
v_gene: TRBV20-1
len: 15
CDR3nt: TGCAGTGCTCCCAGAGGCGGGGGATTTACCGGGGAGCTGTTTTTT
CDR3aa: CSAPRGGGFTGELFF

abundance: few
j_gene: TRBJ1-2
d_gene: NA
v_gene: TRBV28
len: 16
CDR3nt: TGTGCCAGCAGTTGGGTCAGACGAACGGCTTATTATGGCTACACCTTC
CDR3aa: CASSWVRRTAYYGYTF

abundance: many
j_gene: TRBJ2-7
d_gene: TRBD2
v_gene: TRBV20-1
len: 12
CDR3nt: TGCAGTGCTAGCGGGGGGGATAACGAGCAGTACTTC
CDR3aa: CSASGGDNEQYF

abundance: many
j_gene: TRBJ1-1
d_gene: NA
v_gene: TRBV7-6
len: 15
CDR3nt: TGTGCCAGCAGCCGATTGACAGATAGGAACACTGAAGCTTTCTTT
CDR3aa: CASSRLTDRNTEAFF

abundance: many
j_gene: TRBJ2-3
d_gene: TRBD2
v_gene: TRBV6-5
len: 14
CDR3nt: TGTGCCAGCAGTGGACGGACTAGCGGGGATACGCAGTATTTT
CDR3aa: CASSGRTSGDTQYF

abundance: many
j_gene: TRBJ1-5
d_gene: TRBD1
v_gene: TRBV6-2/TRBV6-3
len: 14
CDR3nt: TGTGCCAGCACCGGGACAGGGGGCTATCAGCCCCAGCATTTT
CDR3aa: CASTGTGGYQPQHF

abundance: NA
j_gene: TRBJ1-5
d_gene: TRBD1
v_gene: TRBV7-9
len: 15
CDR3nt: TGTGCCAGCAGCCTGACAGGGGTTACCAATCAGCCCCAGCATTTT
CDR3aa: CASSLTGVTNQPQHF

abundance: few
j_gene: TRBJ2-1
d_gene: NA
v_gene: TRBV20-1
len: 13
CDR3nt: TGCAGTGCTAGAAGGTCCCCCTACAATGAGCAGTTCTTC
CDR3aa: CSARRSPYNEQFF

abundance: few
j_gene: TRBJ1-1
d_gene: NA
v_gene: TRBV7-6
len: 15
CDR3nt: TGTGCCAGCAGCTTAACGGGACGGGGAAACACTGAAGCTTTCTTT
CDR3aa: CASSLTGRGNTEAFF

abundance: many
j_gene: TRBJ2-7
d_gene: NA
v_gene: TRBV5-1
len: 14
CDR3nt: TGCGCCAGCAGGCGGGGGGACAGATCCTACGAGCAGTACTTC
CDR3aa: CASRRGDRSYEQYF

abundance: NA
j_gene: TRBJ1-5
d_gene: TRBD1
v_gene: TRBV6-2/TRBV6-3
len: 13
CDR3nt: TGTGCCAGCAGTGACAGGGGGAATCAGCCCCAGAATTTT
CDR3aa: CASSDRGNQPQNF

abundance: few
j_gene: TRBJ2-3
d_gene: NA
v_gene: TRBV28
len: 17
CDR3nt: TGTGCCAGCAGTTTCATTTTAGGCCCCCCTAGCACAGATACGCAGTATTTT
CDR3aa: CASSFILGPPSTDTQYF

abundance: many
j_gene: TRBJ2-3
d_gene: NA
v_gene: TRBV7-9
len: 18
CDR3nt: TGTGCCAGCAGCTTAGCGCTCAGGCGAGACGCTAGCACAGATACGCAGTATTTT
CDR3aa: CASSLALRRDASTDTQYF

abundance: many
j_gene: TRBJ2-3
d_gene: TRBD2
v_gene: TRBV12-3/TRBV12-4
len: 16
CDR3nt: TGTGCCAGCAGTTTCCCCCGCGGGGGACCAGCGGATACGCAGTATTTT
CDR3aa: CASSFPRGGPADTQYF

abundance: NA
j_gene: TRBJ2-1
d_gene: NA
v_gene: TRBV5-5
len: 15
CDR3nt: TGTGCCAGCAGCGAAGGGACTGGCCTATACAATGAGCAGTTCTTC
CDR3aa: CASSEGTGLYNEQFF

abundance: many
j_gene: TRBJ2-3
d_gene: NA
v_gene: TRBV6-5
len: 17
CDR3nt: TGTGCCAGCAGTTCCGTCCTTACCGGGGCTAGCACAGATACGCAGTATTTT
CDR3aa: CASSSVLTGASTDTQYF

abundance: many
j_gene: TRBJ1-1
d_gene: NA
v_gene: TRBV20-1
len: 15
CDR3nt: TGCAGTGCTAGGCCCCACCAGACCAACCCCAGGGAAGCTTTCTTT
CDR3aa: CSARPHQTNPREAFF

abundance: many
j_gene: TRBJ1-1
d_gene: TRBD1
v_gene: TRBV5-1
len: 14
CDR3nt: TGCGCCAGCAGTAGACAGGGTTTGCGCACTGAAGCTTTCTTT
CDR3aa: CASSRQGLRTEAFF

abundance: many
j_gene: TRBJ2-5
d_gene: NA
v_gene: TRBV24-1
len: 11
CDR3nt: TGTGCCACCAGTGATATGGAGACCCAGTACTTC
CDR3aa: CATSDMETQYF

abundance: many
j_gene: TRBJ1-6
d_gene: TRBD1
v_gene: TRBV5-1
len: 12
CDR3nt: TGCGCCAGCAGCTTGGGACAGGGGATGCCCCACTTT
CDR3aa: CASSLGQGMPHF

abundance: few
j_gene: TRBJ1-6
d_gene: NA
v_gene: TRBV20-1
len: 14
CDR3nt: TGCAGTGCCGACACCGGGATCAATAATTCACCCCTCAACTTT
CDR3aa: CSADTGINNSPLNF

abundance: many
j_gene: TRBJ1-1
d_gene: NA
v_gene: TRBV5-5
len: 15
CDR3nt: TGTGCCAGCACCTCCTCGTTGGTTGCGGGGACTGAAGCTTTCTTT
CDR3aa: CASTSSLVAGTEAFF

abundance: once
j_gene: TRBJ2-3
d_gene: NA
v_gene: TRBV5-1
len: 17
CDR3nt: TGCGCCAGCAGCTTGAGTGGGGAGCCCGGAGGGACAGATACGCAGTATTTT
CDR3aa: CASSLSGEPGGTDTQYF

abundance: many
j_gene: TRBJ2-7
d_gene: TRBD1
v_gene: TRBV6-6
len: 12
CDR3nt: TGTGCCAGCAGGACAGGGGACTACGAGCAGTACTTC
CDR3aa: CASRTGDYEQYF

abundance: many
j_gene: TRBJ2-5
d_gene: NA
v_gene: TRBV15
len: 14
CDR3nt: TGTGCCACCATGACTTCACAACGCCAAGAGACCCAGTACTTC
CDR3aa: CATMTSQRQETQYF

abundance: many
j_gene: TRBJ2-5
d_gene: NA
v_gene: TRBV6-5
len: 14
CDR3nt: TGTGCCGCCGGGCCTGGGGATTCGCAAGAGACCCAGTACTTC
CDR3aa: CAAGPGDSQETQYF

abundance: few
j_gene: TRBJ2-1
d_gene: NA
v_gene: TRBV15
len: 15
CDR3nt: TGTGCCACCAGTCGTGCGAGACTAGATTACAATGAGCAGTTCTTC
CDR3aa: CATSRARLDYNEQFF

abundance: many
j_gene: TRBJ1-5
d_gene: NA
v_gene: TRBV5-5
len: 15
CDR3nt: TGTGCCAGCAGCTTGGAGGATTGGGCGGATCAGCCCCAGCATTTT
CDR3aa: CASSLEDWADQPQHF

abundance: many
j_gene: TRBJ2-1
d_gene: TRBD2
v_gene: TRBV5-1
len: 17
CDR3nt: TGCGCCAGCAGCTTGGCAGAGGGACTAGCGGGGTTGAATGAGCAGTTCTTC
CDR3aa: CASSLAEGLAGLNEQFF

abundance: many
j_gene: TRBJ2-1
d_gene: NA
v_gene: TRBV4-1
len: 16
CDR3nt: TGCGCCAGCAGCCGAGCCGGGGGCCGCTCTCTCGGTGAGCAGTTCTTC
CDR3aa: CASSRAGGRSLGEQFF

abundance: many
j_gene: TRBJ2-3
d_gene: TRBD1
v_gene: TRBV4-1
len: 18
CDR3nt: TGCGCCAGCAGCCAGGCCTCTAGGGGGACAGGGGGCGCAGATACGCAGTATTTT
CDR3aa: CASSQASRGTGGADTQYF

abundance: few
j_gene: TRBJ2-4
d_gene: NA
v_gene: TRBV7-9
len: 16
CDR3nt: TGTGCCAGCAGCTTAGTTGTTCTCGGAGCCAAAAACATTCAGTACTTC
CDR3aa: CASSLVVLGAKNIQYF

abundance: few
j_gene: TRBJ1-5
d_gene: TRBD1
v_gene: TRBV6-1
len: 13
CDR3nt: TGTGCCAGCAGGGAACAGGGGGTAGGGCCCCAGCATTTT
CDR3aa: CASREQGVGPQHF

abundance: few
j_gene: TRBJ2-1
d_gene: NA
v_gene: TRBV6-5
len: 14
CDR3nt: TGTGCCAGCAGTTTGTGGCAGGGGAACGATGAGCAGTTCTTC
CDR3aa: CASSLWQGNDEQFF